This T cell receptor beta chain was documented in a study of tumor-infiltrating lymphocytes in glioblastoma multiforme. Germline V CDR1 and CDR2: MNHEY, SVGEGT. V dropped 6 bases and J dropped 2 bases, with 12 bases sitting between them. The CDR3 totals 14 residues. Multiple V-beta primers and a C-beta primer amplified TCRB from RNA. Using its own MiXCR run on the multiplex PCR reads, TCRdb lists one record per CDR3 protein. The sample lists roughly 15,000 distinct CDR3 sequences; around 72% were seen once. This clonotype was recorded at least ten times. The sequenced sample was brain tumor tissue. The receptor comes from a male donor with glioblastoma. The chain combines TRBV6-2 or TRBV6-3 with TRBJ2-3; D ambiguous. This CDR3 reads CASSTTPNTDTQYF. Written as DNA, the CDR3 is TGTGCCAGCAGCACGACACCGAACACAGATACGCAGTATTTT.